A single sample gave rise to the 14 T cell receptor beta chains below, sequenced in a study of T cell responses to AZD1222 COVID-19 vaccine. Produced via immunoSEQ multiplex PCR; TCRdb's table is partial and in-frame only. There are about 150,000 clones in the sample; approximately 90% occur only once, and roughly 1.9% lies in the top ten. The sequencing here drew on peripheral blood, taken on day 0 of AZD1222 vaccination. The source of these receptors is an adult in good health.

This clone showed up just once. The DNA for the CDR3 is TGTGCCAGCAGTTACTCCGGGCTCGGCGGTTACTCCTACGAGCAGTACTTC. Translating it yields CASSYSGLGGYSYEQYF. The chain combines TRBV6-2 or TRBV6-3 with TRBJ2-7, with D unresolved. Trimming stripped 0 bases from V and 0 bases from J, with 15 bases between. The CDR3 length is 17 residues. Germline CDR1 MNHEY, CDR2 SVGEGT.

The chain carries TRBV25-1 and TRBJ2-7, with a weak D call TRBD1 (6 bases). This CDR3 is 16 amino acids long. Trimming pared 4 bases from V and 6 bases from J, leaving 22 bases between. Germline assignment: CDR1 MGHDK and CDR2 SYGVNS. In DNA, the CDR3 is TGTGCCAGCAGTGGAGCCCCCCCAGGGGCCCCCAGCGAGCAGTACTTC. This translates into CASSGAPPGAPSEQYF.

The rearrangement joins TRBV20-1 to TRBJ1-2; no reliable D call. The CDR3 has 12 residues. Germline CDR1 is DFQATT and CDR2 is SNEGSKA (reference sequence). Trimming cost V 3 bases and J 2 bases, with 7 bases left between them. The CDR3, as DNA: TGCAGTGCTAGTTTTGGGAACTATGGCTACACCTTC. It is translated as CSASFGNYGYTF.

The V call is TRBV10-1, the J call TRBJ2-3; 12 nucleotides align to TRBD2. After removal of 10 bases from V and 6 bases from J, the junction contained 14 bases not matched to a gene. There are 16 residues in the CDR3. Germline assignment: CDR1 WNHNN and CDR2 SYGVQD (reference sequence). CDR3 DNA sequence: TGCGCCACACATCCCCTAGCGGGAGGGGTAAGTGATACGCAGTATTTT. Protein sequence: CATHPLAGGVSDTQYF.

In DNA, the CDR3 is TGCAGCGTAGCCACCGACAGCCTCTCTGGAAACACCATATATTTT. Amino acids: CSVATDSLSGNTIYF. This chain joins TRBV29-1 and TRBJ1-3; TRBD1 might be the D (5 bases). Germline V gene data show CDR1 as SQVTM and CDR2 as ANQGSEA. V dropped 6 bases and J dropped 0 bases, with 15 bases sitting between them. CDR3 size: 15 residues.

V is TRBV27 and J is TRBJ1-3, with D tentatively TRBD1 (5 bases). This CDR3 has 13 amino acids. CDR1 and CDR2 from the germline V gene are MNHEY and SMNVEV (reference sequence). Trimming stripped 2 bases from V and 3 bases from J, with 5 bases between. The CDR3 DNA reads as TGTGCCAGCAGTTTACAGGGTGGAAACACCATATATTTT. The encoded protein is CASSLQGGNTIYF.

The chain uses TRBV5-1 and TRBJ2-1; tentatively, D is TRBD2 (6 bases). The germline V gene encodes CDR1 SGHRS and CDR2 YFSETQ. Trimming removed 0 bases at V and 5 bases at J, with 9 bases between. The CDR3 loop spans 14 amino acids. The CDR3 protein is CASSLASADNEQFF. In DNA, the CDR3 is TGCGCCAGCAGCTTGGCTAGCGCCGACAATGAGCAGTTCTTC.

V gene TRBV9 combines with J gene TRBJ1-1; D ambiguous. The germline CDR1 and CDR2 sequences are SGDLS and YYNGEE. The CDR3 has 12 residues. Between the trimmed V and J ends, which lost 7 bases and 4 bases, there was a span of 11 bases. CDR3 DNA: TGTGCCAGCGGTACAGAAGTCACTGAAGCTTTCTTT. This translates into CASGTEVTEAFF. Full variable domain (remainder filled in from reference TRBV9 and TRBJ1-1): DSGVTQTPKHLITATGQRVTLRCSPRSGDLSVYWYQQSLDQGLQFLIQYYNGEERAKGNILERFSAQQFPDLHSELNLSSLELGDSALYFCASGTEVTEAFFGQGTRLTVV.

The genes are TRBV2 and TRBJ2-7; 9 nucleotides agree with TRBD2. V was pared by 6 bases and J by 3 bases, with 9 bases of the junction left unmatched. CDR1 and CDR2 from the germline V gene are SNHLY and FYNNEI. CDR3 length equals 15 residues. The CDR3: CASRPTSGALYEQYF. The CDR3 DNA reads as TGTGCCAGCAGACCGACTAGCGGAGCTCTCTACGAGCAGTACTTC.

The chain has TRBV19 and TRBJ1-1; no clear D. The CDR3 covers 12 residues. Trimming took off 5 bases at V and 1 base at J, with 5 bases between the two ends. CDR1 LNHDA and CDR2 SQIVND come from the germline V gene (reference sequence). CDR3 DNA: TGTGCCAGTAGTTCAGGGAACACTGAAGCTTTCTTT. This codes for CASSSGNTEAFF.

The chain carries TRBV4-1 and TRBJ1-2, with D unresolved. Per the germline V gene, CDR1 is MGHRA and CDR2 is YSYEKL. This CDR3 is 13 amino acids long. With 0 bases removed from V and 3 bases from J, the gap between germline ends came to 5 bases. CDR3 protein: CASSQDGYYGYTF. The CDR3, as DNA: TGCGCCAGCAGCCAAGATGGGTACTATGGCTACACCTTC.

The chain couples TRBV14 to TRBJ2-2, with D unresolved. Trimming pared 2 bases from V and 6 bases from J, leaving 4 bases between. The V gene's germline CDR1 is SGHDN and CDR2 FVKESK. This CDR3 comprises 12 residues. In DNA, the CDR3 is TGTGCCAGCAGCCAATATCCCGGGGAGCTGTTTTTT. This codes for CASSQYPGELFF.

This chain uses TRBV14 with TRBJ1-2; 7 bases fit TRBD1. The V gene end was trimmed by 4 bases and the J gene end by 3 bases; junction bases not matched to a gene: 5. Germline loops: CDR1 SGHDN, CDR2 FVKESK. CDR3 size: 14 residues. Written as DNA, the CDR3 is TGTGCCAGCAGCCTAACCGGGACAGACTATGGCTACACCTTC. Translation gives CASSLTGTDYGYTF.

The genes are TRBV7-5 and TRBJ2-7; the table's D gene call, TRBD1, was not cross checked with the DNA. TRBV7-5 is a listed pseudogene. The length of the CDR3 is 18 residues. CDR3 in amino acids: CARSLRRQFPPGSYEQYF. CDR3 nucleotide sequence: TGTGCCAGAAGCTTAAGGAGACAGTTCCCGCCGGGCTCCTACGAGCAGTACTTC.